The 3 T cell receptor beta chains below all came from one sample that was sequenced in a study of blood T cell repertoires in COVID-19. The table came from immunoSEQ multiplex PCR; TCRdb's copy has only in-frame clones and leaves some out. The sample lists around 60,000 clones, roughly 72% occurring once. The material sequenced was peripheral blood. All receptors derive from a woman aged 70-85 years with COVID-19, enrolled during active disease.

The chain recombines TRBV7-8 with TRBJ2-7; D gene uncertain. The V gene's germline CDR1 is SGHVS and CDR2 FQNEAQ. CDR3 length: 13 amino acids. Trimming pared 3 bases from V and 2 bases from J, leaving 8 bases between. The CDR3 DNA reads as TGTGCCAGCAGCTTCGGCAGGACCTACGAGCAGTACGTC. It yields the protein CASSFGRTYEQYV.

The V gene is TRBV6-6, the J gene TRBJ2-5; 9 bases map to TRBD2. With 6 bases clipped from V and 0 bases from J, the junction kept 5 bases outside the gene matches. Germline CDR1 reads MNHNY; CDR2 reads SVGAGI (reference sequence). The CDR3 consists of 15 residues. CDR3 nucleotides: TGTGCCAGCAGCCGATTAGCGGGGGACCAAGAGACCCAGTACTTC. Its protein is CASSRLAGDQETQYF.

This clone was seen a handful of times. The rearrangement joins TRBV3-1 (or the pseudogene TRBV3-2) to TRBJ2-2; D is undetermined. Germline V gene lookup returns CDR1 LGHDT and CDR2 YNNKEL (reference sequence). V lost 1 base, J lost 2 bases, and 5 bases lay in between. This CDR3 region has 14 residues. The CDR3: CASSQGPNTGELFF. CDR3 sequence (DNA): TGTGCCAGCAGCCAAGGGCCAAACACCGGGGAGCTGTTTTTT.